The rows below give T cell receptor beta chains drawn from one sample of a study of blood T cell repertoires in COVID-19. Sequenced by immunoSEQ multiplex PCR; TCRdb stores in-frame clones only, minus some. The sample records approximately 82,000 clones, approximately 82% being singletons. Sequenced: peripheral blood. These receptors were taken from a middle-aged man with active or convalescent COVID-19. Both conserved end residues are trimmed from each CDR3.

>TRBV5-5|TRBJ2-2
ASSLVGQVTGELF
>TRBV29-1|TRBJ2-2
SGKEGEGTGELF
>TRBV28|TRBJ1-3
ASSLDRAGNTIY
>TRBV5-1|TRBJ2-2
ASSLVGGQGTGELF
>TRBV29-1|TRBJ2-2
SVRGTAISNTGELF
>TRBV28|TRBJ2-7
ASGMTGNPYEQY
>TRBV2|TRBJ1-5
ASSKETADGNQPQH
>TRBV24-1|TRBJ2-5
ATSGNDRGGETQY
>TRBV24-1|TRBJ2-6
ATSAGGANVLT
>TRBV3-1/TRBV3-2|TRBJ2-3
ASSQGTGEKDTQY
>TRBV5-1|TRBJ1-1
ASSPRGMNTEAF
>TRBV29-1|TRBJ2-1
SVAPTGGHEQF
>TRBV7-9|TRBJ2-1
ASSLTQGDNEQF
>TRBV5-1|TRBJ1-6
ASTDRVDSPLH
>TRBV19|TRBJ2-2
ASKGQGSTGELF
>TRBV4-2|TRBJ1-3
ASSPGTGFTGNTIY
>TRBV19|TRBJ1-5
ASSPQGGQPQH
>TRBV6-5|TRBJ2-6
ASRPETEVNVLT
>TRBV6-6|TRBJ1-6
ASRPPGGNNSPLH
>TRBV5-1|TRBJ1-3
ASSLGDTLSSGNTIY
>TRBV10-2|TRBJ2-1
ASSVTDYNEQF
>TRBV6-6|TRBJ2-3
ASSYLTGGAEDTQY
>TRBV5-4|TRBJ2-3
ASSLGGTGSDTQY
>TRBV19|TRBJ1-1
ASSIQGSTEAF
>TRBV1|TRBJ1-5
TSSQEGDSNQPQH
>TRBV10-3|TRBJ1-3
AISEVGGGNTIY
>TRBV28|TRBJ1-6
ASNTGGTANNSPLH
>TRBV2|TRBJ2-6
ASSIDSSGANVLT
>TRBV28|TRBJ1-5
ASNQGGANQPQH
>TRBV4-1|TRBJ2-1
ASSEQQGALEQF
>TRBV18|TRBJ1-1
ASSSTGGDTEAF
>TRBV30|TRBJ2-2
AWSVRGYTGELF
>TRBV7-2|TRBJ1-4
ASSKQGDLTNEKLF
>TRBV16|TRBJ2-1
ASSLAGTYNEQF
>TRBV18|TRBJ2-5
ASSPRRREETQY
>TRBV6-5|TRBJ1-1
ASSSRGPNTEAF
>TRBV5-1|TRBJ2-2
ASSLSGGMTGELF
>TRBV7-2|TRBJ1-1
ASSLVSGWGDTEAF
>TRBV30|TRBJ2-7
ACRPGYEQY
>TRBV2|TRBJ1-4
ASSETSFDPRLF
>TRBV19|TRBJ2-1
ASSPRDRGRNEQF
>TRBV27|TRBJ1-4
ASSPRGEKLF
>TRBV6-2/TRBV6-3|TRBJ1-1
ASSYGWAENTEAF
>TRBV28|TRBJ2-3
ASSLRPSDTQY
>TRBV19|TRBJ2-1
ASSIAAGGYNEQF